Shown below are 10 T cell receptor beta chains from a single sample sequenced in a study of T cells in Graves' hyperthyroidism and ophthalmopathy. The CDR3 regions of TCR beta were amplified from RNA transcripts. The primer set for the first-round RT-PCR of the TCR CDR3 was HTBI. From the multiplex PCR reads, TCRdb called clonotypes with MiXCR, one entry per CDR3 protein. The sample gives more than 500,000 distinct CDR3 sequences, 40% to 50% of which show up once; 35% to 50% is in the top ten. The source material was peripheral blood or thyroid tissue (not recorded which). These receptors all come from an adult woman with Graves' disease, either hyperthyroidism or ophthalmopathy (not recorded which).

The chain combines TRBV9 with TRBJ1-1, with D hard to call. Trimming removed 1 base from V and 1 base from J, with 11 bases in between. Germline values: CDR1 SGDLS, CDR2 YYNGEE. This CDR3 comprises 15 residues. The CDR3 is CASSVYGVGNTEAFF. CDR3 nucleotides: TGTGCCAGCAGCGTATACGGGGTAGGGAACACTGAAGCTTTCTTT.

DNA of the CDR3: TGTGCCAGCAGCGGGGGGACAGCCTCGAATCAGCCCCAGCATTTT. It specifies CASSGGTASNQPQHF. This chain joins TRBV9 and TRBJ1-5; TRBD1 aligns across 7 bases. CDR1 SGDLS and CDR2 YYNGEE come from the germline V gene. The CDR3 is 15 amino acids. V dropped 3 bases and J dropped 4; count of bases not matched to a gene: 7.

This clonotype was counted once. The genes are TRBV5-6 and TRBJ2-7; D is ambiguous. Per germline, CDR1 SGHDT and CDR2 YYEEEE. This CDR3 region has 13 residues. V lost 3 bases to trimming and J lost 3 bases, with 10 bases between them. DNA of the CDR3: TGTGCCAGCAGCTATGGTCTGCACTACGAGCAGTACTTC. Residues: CASSYGLHYEQYF.

V usage is TRBV10-3 and J usage is TRBJ1-1; the D gene is possibly TRBD1 (5 bases). Trimming removed 2 bases from V and 7 bases from J, with 8 bases in between. CDR3 length: 12 residues. Germline CDR1 reads ENHRY; CDR2 reads SYGVKD. DNA of the CDR3: TGTGCCATCAGTGAGGGGGGACGTGAAGCTTTCTTT. Translated: CAISEGGREAFF.

The V gene is TRBV9, the J gene TRBJ2-7, with 7 positions matching TRBD1. The germline CDR1 and CDR2 sequences are SGDLS and YYNGEE. V lost 2 bases, J lost 6 bases, and 5 bases stayed unmatched. The CDR3 extends over 13 amino acids. CDR3 DNA sequence: TGTGCCAGCAGCGTTAACAGGGGAACCGAGCAGTACTTC. Translated: CASSVNRGTEQYF.

This clonotype appeared a few times. This chain uses TRBV15 with TRBJ2-3; 7 bases are a match to TRBD1. Germline CDR1 is LNHNV and CDR2 is YYDKDF (reference sequence). The CDR3 has 15 amino acids. V trimming: 1 base; J trimming: 3 bases; junction bases outside the gene matches: 4. The CDR3 loop is CATSRGQGGTDTQYF. The DNA for the CDR3 is TGTGCCACCAGCAGAGGACAGGGTGGGACAGATACGCAGTATTTT. Using reference TRBV15 and TRBJ2-3 for the parts outside the CDR3, the full variable domain is DAMVIQNPRYQVTQFGKPVTLSCSQTLNHNVMYWYQQKSSQAPKLLFHYYDKDFNNEADTPDNFQSRRPNTSFCFLDIRSPGLGDTAMYLCATSRGQGGTDTQYFGPGTRLTVL.

This clonotype was counted many times. V is TRBV12-3 or TRBV12-4 and J is TRBJ1-5; no clear D gene. V was pared by 1 base and J by 4 bases, with 11 bases between. The CDR3 consists of 15 residues. CDR3 loop: CASSLGLQRNQPQHF. CDR3 coding DNA: TGTGCCAGCAGTTTAGGTCTTCAGCGTAATCAGCCCCAGCATTTT.

This clonotype was detected a few times. The chain recombines TRBV30 with TRBJ2-7, with D unclear. Trimming shortened V by 0 bases and J by 3 bases, and 15 bases separated the two germline ends. This CDR3 contains 15 residues. The V gene's germline CDR1 is GTSNPN and CDR2 SVGIG (reference sequence). DNA of the CDR3: TGTGCCTGGAGTGTAGGTCAGGATTCCATCTACGAGCAGTACTTC. As protein: CAWSVGQDSIYEQYF.

This clonotype was found a few times. The chain carries TRBV10-3 and TRBJ2-5, with 10 bases identical to TRBD1. The CDR3 is 16 amino acids. Germline trimming cut 2 bases from V and 5 bases from J; bases unmatched to any gene: 8. Germline V gene lookup returns CDR1 ENHRY and CDR2 SYGVKD. CDR3 nucleotide sequence: TGTGCCATCAGTGAGCGGGACAGGGGCTTTGGGGAGACCCAGTACTTC. It encodes CAISERDRGFGETQYF.

This chain links TRBV29-1 with TRBJ1-1; D gene ambiguous. Trimming took off 5 bases at V and 1 base at J, with 11 bases between the two ends. This CDR3 contains 13 residues. Germline CDR1 SQVTM, CDR2 ANQGSEA. CDR3 loop: CSVQAGPNTEAFF. The CDR3 DNA follows: TGCAGCGTTCAGGCCGGGCCGAACACTGAAGCTTTCTTT. Full variable domain (missing parts from reference TRBV29-1 and TRBJ1-1): SAVISQKPSRDICQRGTSLTIQCQVDSQVTMMFWYRQQPGQSLTLIATANQGSEATYESGFVIDKFPISRPNLTFSTLTVSNMSPEDSSIYLCSVQAGPNTEAFFGQGTRLTVV.